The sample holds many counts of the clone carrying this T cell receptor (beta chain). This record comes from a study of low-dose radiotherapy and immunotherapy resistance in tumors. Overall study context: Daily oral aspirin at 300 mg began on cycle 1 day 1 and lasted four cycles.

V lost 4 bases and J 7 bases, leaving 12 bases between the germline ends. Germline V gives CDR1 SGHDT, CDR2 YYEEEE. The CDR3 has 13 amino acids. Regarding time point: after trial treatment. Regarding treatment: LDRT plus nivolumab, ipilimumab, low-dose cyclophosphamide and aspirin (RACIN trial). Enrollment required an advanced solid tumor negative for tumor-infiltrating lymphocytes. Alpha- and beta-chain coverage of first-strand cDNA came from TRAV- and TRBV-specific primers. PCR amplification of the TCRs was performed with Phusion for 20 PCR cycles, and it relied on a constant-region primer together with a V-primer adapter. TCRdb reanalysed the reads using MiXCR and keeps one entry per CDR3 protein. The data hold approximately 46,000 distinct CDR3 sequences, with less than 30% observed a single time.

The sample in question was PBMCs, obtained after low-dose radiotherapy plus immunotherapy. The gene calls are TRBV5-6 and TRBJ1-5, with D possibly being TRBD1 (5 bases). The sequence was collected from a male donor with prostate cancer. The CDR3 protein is CASSQEGRQPQHF. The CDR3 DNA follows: TGTGCCAGCAGCCAGGAGGGGAGGCAGCCCCAGCATTTT.